Below, one TCR beta chain is given with its context. The antigen is undetermined. Using immunoSEQ multiplex PCR, the repertoire was profiled, and TCRdb retains in-frame clones only, with some absent. Seen here are around 69,000 clones, around 91% observed once, and the top ten hold 4%. This record belongs to a study of graft-versus-host responses after intestinal transplantation. Background on the study: Tacrolimus and steroids were given for 3 to 4 years to all recipients after anti-thymocyte globulin induction.

This CDR3 spans 14 amino acids. Trimming removed 7 bases at V and 1 base at J, with 15 bases between. The germline gives CDR1 SQVTM, CDR2 ANQGSEA. General study points: Where graft-donor T cell macrochimerism was present, patients had high graft-versus-host to host-versus-graft clonal ratios in allografts. Researchers found GvH clones in recipient marrow, and some showed up first in ileum or blood.

This receptor was identified in a human donor who was the organ donor for an intestinal transplant. The chain combines TRBV29-1 with TRBJ2-3; the D gene is possibly TRBD2 (7 bases). The sample in question was unstimulated CD8+ T cells sorted from spleen or lymph node cells, obtained before transplant. CDR3 loop: CSARGGGGTDTQYF. The CDR3 nucleotides read TGCAGCGCCCGAGGGGGGGGAGGCACAGATACGCAGTATTTT.